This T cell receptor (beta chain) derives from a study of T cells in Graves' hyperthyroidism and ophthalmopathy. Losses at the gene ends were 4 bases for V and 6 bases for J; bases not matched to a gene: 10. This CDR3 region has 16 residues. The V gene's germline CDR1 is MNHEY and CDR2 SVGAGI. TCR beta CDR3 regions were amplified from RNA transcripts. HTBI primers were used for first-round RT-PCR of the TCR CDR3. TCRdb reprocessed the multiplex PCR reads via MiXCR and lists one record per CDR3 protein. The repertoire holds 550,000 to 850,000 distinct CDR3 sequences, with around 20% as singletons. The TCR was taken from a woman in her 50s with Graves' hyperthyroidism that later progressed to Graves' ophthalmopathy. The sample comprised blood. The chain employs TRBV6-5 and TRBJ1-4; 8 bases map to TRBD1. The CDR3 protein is CASSSLQGANDEKLFF. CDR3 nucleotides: TGTGCCAGCAGTTCCCTCCAGGGGGCGAATGATGAAAAACTGTTTTTT.